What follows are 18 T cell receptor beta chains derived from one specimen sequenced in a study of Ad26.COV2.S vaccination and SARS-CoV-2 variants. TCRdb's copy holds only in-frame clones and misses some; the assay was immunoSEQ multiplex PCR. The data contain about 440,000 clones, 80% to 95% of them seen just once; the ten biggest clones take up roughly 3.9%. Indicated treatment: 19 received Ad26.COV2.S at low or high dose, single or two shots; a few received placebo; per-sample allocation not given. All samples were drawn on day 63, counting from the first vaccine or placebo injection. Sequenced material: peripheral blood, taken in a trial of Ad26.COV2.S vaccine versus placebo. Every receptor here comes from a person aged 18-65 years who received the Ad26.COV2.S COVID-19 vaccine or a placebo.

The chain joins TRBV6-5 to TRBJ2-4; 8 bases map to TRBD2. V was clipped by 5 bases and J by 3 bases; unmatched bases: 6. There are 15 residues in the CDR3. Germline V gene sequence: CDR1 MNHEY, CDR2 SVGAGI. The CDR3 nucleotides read TGTGCCAGCAGTCCCTATAGCGGGAACAAAAACATTCAGTACTTC. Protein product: CASSPYSGNKNIQYF.

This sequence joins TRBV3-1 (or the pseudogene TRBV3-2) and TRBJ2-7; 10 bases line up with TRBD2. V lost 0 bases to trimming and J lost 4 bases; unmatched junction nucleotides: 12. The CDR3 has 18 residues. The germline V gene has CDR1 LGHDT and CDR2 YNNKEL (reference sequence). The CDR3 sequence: CASSQDRTSGAVGYEQYF. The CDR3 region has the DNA TGTGCCAGCAGCCAAGATCGGACTAGCGGAGCGGTCGGGTACGAGCAGTACTTC.

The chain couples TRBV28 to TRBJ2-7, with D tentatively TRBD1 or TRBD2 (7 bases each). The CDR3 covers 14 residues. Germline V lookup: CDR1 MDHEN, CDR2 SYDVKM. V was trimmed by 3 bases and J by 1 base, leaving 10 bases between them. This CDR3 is CASSLQGGSYEQYF. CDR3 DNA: TGTGCCAGCAGTTTGCAGGGGGGGTCCTACGAGCAGTACTTC.

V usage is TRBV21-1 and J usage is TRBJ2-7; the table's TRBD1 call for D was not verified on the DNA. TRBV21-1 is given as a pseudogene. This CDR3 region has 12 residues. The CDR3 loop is CASSRYNYEQYF. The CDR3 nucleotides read TGTGCCAGCAGCAGATACAACTACGAGCAGTACTTC.

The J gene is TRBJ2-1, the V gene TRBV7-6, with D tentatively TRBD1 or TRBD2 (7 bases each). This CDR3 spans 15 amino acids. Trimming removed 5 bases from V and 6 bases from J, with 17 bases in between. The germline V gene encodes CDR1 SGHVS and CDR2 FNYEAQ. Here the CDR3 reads CASSQGRGPGNEQFF. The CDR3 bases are TGTGCCAGCAGCCAAGGGAGGGGGCCGGGCAATGAGCAGTTCTTC.

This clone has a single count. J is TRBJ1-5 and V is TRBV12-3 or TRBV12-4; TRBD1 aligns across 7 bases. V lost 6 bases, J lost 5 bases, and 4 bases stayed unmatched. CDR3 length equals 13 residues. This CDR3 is CASRTGKDQPQHF. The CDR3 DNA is TGTGCCAGCAGGACAGGGAAGGATCAGCCCCAGCATTTT.

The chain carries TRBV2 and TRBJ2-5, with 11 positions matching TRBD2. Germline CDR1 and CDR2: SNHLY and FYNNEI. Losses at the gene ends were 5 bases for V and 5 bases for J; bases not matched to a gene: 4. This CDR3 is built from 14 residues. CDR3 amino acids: CASSIAGGDETQYF. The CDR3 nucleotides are TGTGCCAGCAGTATAGCGGGAGGGGATGAGACCCAGTACTTC.

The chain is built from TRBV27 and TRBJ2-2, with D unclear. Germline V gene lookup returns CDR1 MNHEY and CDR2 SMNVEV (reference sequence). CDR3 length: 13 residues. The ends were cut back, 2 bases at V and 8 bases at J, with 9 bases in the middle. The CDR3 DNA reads TGTGCCAGCAGTTTAGGGCCCCGTGGGGAGCTGTTTTTT. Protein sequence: CASSLGPRGELFF.

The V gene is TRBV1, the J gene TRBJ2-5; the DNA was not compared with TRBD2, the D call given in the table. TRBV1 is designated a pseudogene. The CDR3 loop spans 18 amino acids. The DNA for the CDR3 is TGCACCAGCAGCCAAACGCCGACTAGCGGGGGAATCCAAGAGACCCAGTACTTC. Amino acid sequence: CTSSQTPTSGGIQETQYF.

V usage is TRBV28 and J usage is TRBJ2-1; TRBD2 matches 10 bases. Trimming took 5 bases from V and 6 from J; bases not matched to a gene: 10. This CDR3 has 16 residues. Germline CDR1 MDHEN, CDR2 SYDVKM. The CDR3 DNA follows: TGTGCCAGCAGTGCCAAGCTAGCGGGAGATCTCAATGAGCAGTTCTTC. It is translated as CASSAKLAGDLNEQFF. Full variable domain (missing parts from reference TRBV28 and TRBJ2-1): DVKVTQSSRYLVKRTGEKVFLECVQDMDHENMFWYRQDPGLGLRLIYFSYDVKMKEKGDIPEGYSVSREKKERFSLILESASTNQTSMYLCASSAKLAGDLNEQFFGPGTRLTVL.

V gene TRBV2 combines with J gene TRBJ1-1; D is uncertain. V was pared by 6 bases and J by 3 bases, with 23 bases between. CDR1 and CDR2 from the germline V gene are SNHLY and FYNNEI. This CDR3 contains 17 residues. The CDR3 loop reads CASSELLVWQADTEAFF. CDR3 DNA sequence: TGTGCCAGCAGCGAACTACTGGTATGGCAGGCGGACACTGAAGCTTTCTTT.

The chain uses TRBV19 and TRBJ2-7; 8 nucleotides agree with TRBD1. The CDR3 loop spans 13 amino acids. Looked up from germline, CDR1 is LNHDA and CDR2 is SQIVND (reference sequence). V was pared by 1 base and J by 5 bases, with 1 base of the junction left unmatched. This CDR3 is CASSIGTGNEQYF. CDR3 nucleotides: TGTGCCAGTAGTATAGGGACAGGGAACGAGCAGTACTTC. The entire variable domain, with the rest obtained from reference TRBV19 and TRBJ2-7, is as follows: DGGITQSPKYLFRKEGQNVTLSCEQNLNHDAMYWYRQDPGQGLRLIYYSQIVNDFQKGDIAEGYSVSREKKESFPLTVTSAQKNPTAFYLCASSIGTGNEQYFGPGTRLTVT.

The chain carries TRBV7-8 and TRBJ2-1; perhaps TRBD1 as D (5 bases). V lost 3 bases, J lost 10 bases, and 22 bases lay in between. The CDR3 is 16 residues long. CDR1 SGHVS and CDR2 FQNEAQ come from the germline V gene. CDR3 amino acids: CASSFRVTGAQYEQFF. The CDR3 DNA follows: TGTGCCAGCAGCTTTCGTGTAACTGGGGCACAATACGAGCAGTTCTTC.

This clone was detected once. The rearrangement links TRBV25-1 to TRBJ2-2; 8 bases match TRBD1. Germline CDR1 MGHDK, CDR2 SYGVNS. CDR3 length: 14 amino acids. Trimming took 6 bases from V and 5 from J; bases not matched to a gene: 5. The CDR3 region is CASRGGQGTGELFF. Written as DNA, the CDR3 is TGTGCCAGCAGGGGAGGACAGGGAACCGGGGAGCTGTTTTTT. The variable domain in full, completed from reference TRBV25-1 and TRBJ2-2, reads EADIYQTPRYLVIGTGKKITLECSQTMGHDKMYWYQQDPGMELHLIHYSYGVNSTEKGDLSSESTVSRIRTEHFPLTLESARPSHTSQYLCASRGGQGTGELFFGEGSRLTVL.

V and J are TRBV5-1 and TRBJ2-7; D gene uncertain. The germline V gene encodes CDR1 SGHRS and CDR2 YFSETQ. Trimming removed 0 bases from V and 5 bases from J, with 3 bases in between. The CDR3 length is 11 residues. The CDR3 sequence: CASSLEHEQYF. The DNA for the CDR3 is TGCGCCAGCAGCTTGGAACACGAGCAGTACTTC.

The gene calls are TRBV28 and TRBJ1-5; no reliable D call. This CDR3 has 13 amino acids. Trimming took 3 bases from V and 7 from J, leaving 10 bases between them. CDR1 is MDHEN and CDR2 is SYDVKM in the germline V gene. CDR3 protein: CASSFSIPQPQHF. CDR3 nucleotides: TGTGCCAGCAGTTTTTCCATTCCCCAGCCCCAGCATTTT. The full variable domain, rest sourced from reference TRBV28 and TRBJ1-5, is DVKVTQSSRYLVKRTGEKVFLECVQDMDHENMFWYRQDPGLGLRLIYFSYDVKMKEKGDIPEGYSVSREKKERFSLILESASTNQTSMYLCASSFSIPQPQHFGDGTRLSIL.

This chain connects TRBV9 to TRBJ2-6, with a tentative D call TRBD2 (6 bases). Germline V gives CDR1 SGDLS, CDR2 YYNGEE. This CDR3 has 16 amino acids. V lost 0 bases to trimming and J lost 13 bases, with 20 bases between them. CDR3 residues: CASSVDWAVSGGVLTF. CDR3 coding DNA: TGTGCCAGCAGCGTAGATTGGGCCGTCTCCGGGGGTGTCCTGACTTTC.

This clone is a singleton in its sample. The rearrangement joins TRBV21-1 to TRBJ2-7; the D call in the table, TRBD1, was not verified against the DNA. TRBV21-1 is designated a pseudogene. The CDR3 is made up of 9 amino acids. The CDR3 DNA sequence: TGTGCCAGCAGCAAAGCGGGCCCCTTC. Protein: CASSKAGPF.